One and the same sample provided the 2 T cell receptor beta chains below, sequenced in a study of cytomegalovirus exposure and HLA in healthy donors. Primers included in the PCR were 60 Vbeta and 13 Jbeta primers. Sequencing used immunoSEQ multiplex PCR; TCRdb keeps in-frame clones, though not all of them. The profile covers some 120,000 clones, with less than 80% appearing a single time and around 2.1% taken by the ten largest. Input material: PBMCs. The source is a man in his fifties or sixties in good health and CMV-seronegative.

This chain links TRBV5-1 with TRBJ2-5; D is possibly TRBD2 (6 bases). Germline V gives CDR1 SGHRS, CDR2 YFSETQ. The CDR3 loop spans 18 amino acids. The V and J ends lost 2 bases and 1 base respectively, with 21 bases between them. CDR3 nucleotides: TGCGCCAGCAGCTTACGGCTAGCGACCAAGAAAACCCAAGAGACCCAGTACTTC. This codes for CASSLRLATKKTQETQYF.

The gene calls are TRBV2 and TRBJ2-3, with 8 positions matching TRBD2. Germline V CDR1 and CDR2: SNHLY, FYNNEI. V shed 0 bases, J shed 3 bases, and the junction held 11 bases outside the gene matches. The CDR3 has 18 amino acids. CDR3 region: CASSEALDSGAGTDTQYF. For the CDR3, the DNA is TGTGCCAGCAGTGAAGCGCTTGATAGCGGGGCTGGAACAGATACGCAGTATTTT.